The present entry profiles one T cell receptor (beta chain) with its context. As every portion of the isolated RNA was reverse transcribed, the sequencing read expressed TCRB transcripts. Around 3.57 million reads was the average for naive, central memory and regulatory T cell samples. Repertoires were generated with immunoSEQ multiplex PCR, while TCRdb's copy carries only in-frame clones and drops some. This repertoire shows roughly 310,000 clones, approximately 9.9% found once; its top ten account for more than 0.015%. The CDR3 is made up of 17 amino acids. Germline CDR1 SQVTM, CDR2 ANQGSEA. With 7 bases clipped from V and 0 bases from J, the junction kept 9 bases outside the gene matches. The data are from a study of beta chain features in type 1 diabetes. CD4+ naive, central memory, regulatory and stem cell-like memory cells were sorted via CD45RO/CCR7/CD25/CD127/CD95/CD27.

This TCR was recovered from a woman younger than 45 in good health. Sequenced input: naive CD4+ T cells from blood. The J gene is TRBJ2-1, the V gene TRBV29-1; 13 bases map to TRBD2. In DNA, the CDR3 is TGCAGCGATCGGGGACTAGCGGGAAAGAGCTCCTACAATGAGCAGTTCTTC. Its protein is CSDRGLAGKSSYNEQFF.